This entry lists 24 T cell receptor beta chains sequenced from one sample in a study of immune characterization of retroperitoneal liposarcoma. TCRdb analysed the PCR reads with MiXCR anew, one entry per CDR3 protein. The sample contains about 10,000 distinct CDR3 sequences, around half of which appear only once. Sequenced input: tumor tissue. These receptors were obtained from a female donor with retroperitoneal liposarcoma.

This clonotype was observed a few times. The genes are TRBV7-2 and TRBJ2-1; TRBD2 might be the D (6 bases). The J call could be wrong; TRBJ2-7 is a better fit for the DNA end. CDR1 and CDR2 (germline): SGHTA, FQGNSA. The CDR3 sequence is 16 residues long. The CDR3 loop is CASSLVLAVSYNEQYF. The CDR3, as DNA: TGTGCCAGCAGCTTAGTATTAGCGGTTTCCTACAATGAGCAGTACTTC.

The V gene is TRBV12-3 or TRBV12-4, the J gene TRBJ2-7, with 9 bases identical to TRBD1. The DNA end lines up better with TRBJ2-5; the J call may be wrong. The CDR3 has 15 amino acids. This CDR3 is CASRQGALVGETQYF. The CDR3, as DNA: TGTGCCAGCAGACAGGGGGCTTTAGTTGGAGAGACCCAGTACTTC.

The chain recombines TRBV6-1 with TRBJ2-3, with 13 bases that match TRBD2. V shed 6 bases and J 3 bases; nucleotides not matched to a gene: 3. Germline V gene data show CDR1 as MNHNS and CDR2 as SASEGT. CDR3 size: 15 residues. The CDR3 here is CASSRLAGGTDTQYF. DNA for the CDR3: TGTGCCAGCAGCCGACTAGCGGGGGGTACAGATACGCAGTATTTT.

This clonotype came up a few times. The gene calls are TRBV6-1 and TRBJ1-2, with a tentative D call TRBD1 (5 bases). V was shortened by 6 bases and J by 8 bases, with 16 bases between the two germline ends. This CDR3 comprises 13 residues. CDR1 is MNHNS, CDR2 SASEGT, per germline. Here the CDR3 reads CASRESGPGGYTF. The CDR3 DNA reads TGTGCCAGCAGAGAATCAGGGCCGGGGGGCTACACCTTC.

There are a few counts of this clonotype. The chain employs TRBV7-8 and TRBJ2-7; 7 bases map to TRBD2. Germline lookup yields CDR1 SGHVS and CDR2 FQNEAQ. V shed 1 base, J shed 2 bases, and the junction held 14 bases outside the gene matches. CDR3 length equals 18 residues. The CDR3 coding sequence is TGTGCCAGCAGCTTAGGGGGTGGAAGCGGGGTGAACACCTACGAGCAGTACTTC. Its protein product is CASSLGGGSGVNTYEQYF.

The CDR3 here is CASTGTTINEQYF. DNA for the CDR3: TGTGCCAGCACCGGGACTACCATCAATGAGCAGTACTTC. The chain recombines TRBV6-1 with TRBJ2-1; 7 nucleotides line up with TRBD2. The end of the DNA is better explained by TRBJ2-7, so the J call may be wrong. Germline-derived CDR1 and CDR2 are MNHNS and SASEGT. The CDR3 runs to 13 residues.

This chain joins TRBV7-1 and TRBJ2-3, with D perhaps matching TRBD2 (6 bases). TRBV7-1 is noted as an ORF with a role that remains uncertain. The CDR3 loop spans 17 amino acids. V lost 5 bases, J lost 0 bases, and 18 bases lay in between. The CDR3 nucleotides are TGTGCCAGCAGCCCCAGCCTAGCGCCAACTAGCACAGATACGCAGTATTTT. It codes for CASSPSLAPTSTDTQYF.

By share, this clonotype counts as medium-sized (0.01 to 0.1%). The V gene is TRBV6-1, the J gene TRBJ2-1; D not certain. The CDR3 is made up of 11 amino acids. Looked up from germline, CDR1 is MNHNS and CDR2 is SASEGT. Trimming removed 5 bases at V and 8 bases at J, with 7 bases between. CDR3 nucleotides: TGTGCCAGCAGTTATGCGGATGAGCAGTTCTTC. As protein: CASSYADEQFF.

Sample share makes this clonotype medium-sized. V usage is TRBV7-9 and J usage is TRBJ2-3; D is undetermined. Germline V gene sequence: CDR1 SEHNR, CDR2 FQNEAQ (reference sequence). This CDR3 contains 14 residues. Trimming left V 2 bases short and J 3 bases short, with 9 bases between. CDR3 amino acids: CASSLSLRTDTQYF. CDR3 DNA sequence: TGTGCCAGCAGCTTATCGCTGAGGACAGATACGCAGTATTTT.

The genes are TRBV6-1 and TRBJ2-7; 9 nucleotides align to TRBD1. CDR1 MNHNS and CDR2 SASEGT come from the germline V gene. CDR3 length equals 16 residues. V lost 2 bases and J lost 6; bases outside the gene matches: 11. CDR3 in DNA: TGTGCCAGCAGTGAAAGGACGGGACAGGGAGGCATCGAGCAGTACTTC. Translation: CASSERTGQGGIEQYF.

To note about this clonotype: Just one base apart from a much larger clone, this may be a read error. The V gene is TRBV6-1, the J gene TRBJ2-1; 7 bases align to TRBD2. Germline V gene data show CDR1 as MNHNS and CDR2 as SASEGT. The CDR3 extends over 16 amino acids. V was clipped by 3 bases and J by 13 bases; unmatched bases: 18. The CDR3 DNA sequence: TGTGCCAGCAGTGAGGTTCCCGGACTAGGGAGGGAGACCCAGTTCTTC. The encoded protein is CASSEVPGLGRETQFF.

This clonotype has more than one count but fewer than ten. The CDR3 reads CASRLAGRFNEQYF. CDR3 coding DNA: TGTGCCAGCAGACTAGCGGGGAGATTCAATGAGCAGTACTTC. The chain links TRBV12-3 or TRBV12-4 to TRBJ2-1; TRBD2 aligns across 10 bases. The DNA matches TRBJ2-7 better at its end, which makes the J call doubtful. This CDR3 region has 14 residues.

The V call is TRBV7-2, the J call TRBJ2-2; D ambiguous. The CDR3 has 16 amino acids. V lost 1 base, J lost 3 bases, and 12 bases lay in between. The germline CDR1 and CDR2 sequences are SGHTA and FQGNSA. The CDR3 DNA follows: TGTGCCAGCAGCTTAGGCCGCCTCCCGTACACCGGGGAGCTGTTTTTT. It encodes CASSLGRLPYTGELFF.

CDR3 sequence reads: CASSFRDGTNQETQYF. For the CDR3, the DNA is TGTGCCAGCAGCTTCCGGGACGGGACTAACCAAGAGACCCAGTACTTC. The chain is built from TRBV14 and TRBJ2-5; 7 positions match TRBD2. The CDR3 is 16 amino acids. Losses at the gene ends were 5 bases for V and 0 bases for J; bases not matched to a gene: 9. Germline-derived CDR1 and CDR2 are SGHDN and FVKESK.

The chain couples TRBV6-4 to TRBJ2-5; 9 bases match TRBD1. The J call may be incorrect, as the DNA end agrees better with TRBJ2-1. There are 15 residues in the CDR3. Germline values: CDR1 MRHNA, CDR2 SNTAGT. In DNA form, the CDR3 reads TGTGCCAGCAGTGACTCGACAGGGGGCTACAATGAGCAGTTCTTC. This translates into CASSDSTGGYNEQFF.

This sequence joins TRBV7-2 and TRBJ2-1; either TRBD1 or TRBD2 may supply D (5 bases each). Germline lookup yields CDR1 SGHTA and CDR2 FQGNSA. The V end was cut by 1 base, the J end by 10 bases, with 23 bases between. The CDR3 covers 17 residues. The CDR3 loop reads CASSLGFGPGPTYEQFF. The CDR3 nucleotides are TGTGCCAGCAGCTTAGGGTTCGGGCCGGGACCTACCTACGAGCAGTTCTTC. The full variable domain, its missing parts supplied by reference TRBV7-2 and TRBJ2-1, is GAGVSQSPSNKVTEKGKDVELRCDPISGHTALYWYRQSLGQGLEFLIYFQGNSAPDKSGLPSDRFSAERTGGSVSTLTIQRTQQEDSAVYLCASSLGFGPGPTYEQFFGPGTRLTVL.

CDR3 protein: CASSFLQLAGARNEQFF. CDR3 DNA: TGTGCCAGCAGTTTCCTTCAACTAGCGGGAGCTAGAAATGAGCAGTTCTTC. J is TRBJ2-1 and V is TRBV27; 11 bases fit TRBD2. The V and J ends lost 3 bases and 7 bases, in that order; junction bases with no gene match: 11. CDR1 and CDR2 (germline): MNHEY, SMNVEV (reference sequence). The CDR3 totals 17 residues.

This clonotype showed up just once. The chain carries TRBV6-1 and TRBJ1-6; D unclear. Trimming took off 5 bases at V and 1 base at J, with 9 bases between the two ends. Germline-derived CDR1 and CDR2 are MNHNS and SASEGT. The CDR3 covers 15 residues. CDR3: CASSISPSYNSPLHF. CDR3 DNA: TGTGCCAGCAGTATCTCCCCGTCCTATAATTCACCCCTCCACTTT.

This clonotype occurred a few times. The chain carries TRBV6-1 and TRBJ2-4, with 8 bases that match TRBD2. The ends lost 2 bases at V and 0 bases at J; junction bases unmatched: 12. The CDR3 spans 19 residues. The germline V gene has CDR1 MNHNS and CDR2 SASEGT. The CDR3 coding sequence is TGTGCCAGCAGTGAATTCGGCGGGAGGTCAATCTTAGCCAAAAACATTCAGTACTTC. It codes for CASSEFGGRSILAKNIQYF.

J is TRBJ2-2 and V is TRBV10-1; no clear D gene. V was pared by 6 bases and J by 0 bases, with 5 bases between. The CDR3 is made up of 13 amino acids. Germline CDR1 and CDR2: WNHNN and SYGVQD (reference sequence). Here the CDR3 reads CASSDPNTGELFF. The CDR3 DNA reads as TGCGCCAGCAGCGACCCGAACACCGGGGAGCTGTTTTTT.

The chain couples TRBV27 to TRBJ2-3, with D possibly matching TRBD1 (6 bases). V shed 0 bases and J shed 5 bases, with 9 bases lying between them. Germline loops: CDR1 MNHEY, CDR2 SMNVEV (reference sequence). This CDR3 comprises 14 residues. Written as DNA, the CDR3 is TGTGCCAGCAGTTTATCCCCCAGGGGAGATACGCAGTATTTT. It codes for CASSLSPRGDTQYF.

In its sample, this clonotype is large. This chain connects TRBV10-1 to TRBJ2-5; TRBD2 is a possible D gene (5 bases). CDR1 and CDR2 from the germline V gene are WNHNN and SYGVQD (reference sequence). V was cut by 0 bases and J by 11 bases, with 13 bases left in between. The CDR3 runs to 13 residues. CDR3: CASSESAGSEQYF. Here the CDR3 DNA reads TGCGCCAGCAGTGAGTCGGCGGGCTCAGAGCAGTACTTC.

On this clonotype itself: The junction shows a germline mismatch at one end, possibly a read error. The CDR3 coding sequence is TGTGCCAGCAGCTCGCGACGGGACTATAATTCCCCCCTCCACTTT. It codes for CASSSRRDYNSPLHF. The chain couples TRBV7-6 to TRBJ1-6; maybe TRBD1 (5 bases). CDR3 length: 15 amino acids. Germline CDR1 is SGHVS and CDR2 is FNYEAQ.

To note about this clonotype: One end of the junction is discordant with germline, which a read error may explain. The chain combines TRBV7-6 with TRBJ2-1; TRBD2 aligns across 10 bases. The length of the CDR3 is 15 residues. Looked up from germline, CDR1 is SGHVS and CDR2 is FNYEAQ. For the CDR3, the DNA is TGTGCTAGCAGCCCTCTAGCGGGAGTAGACAATGAGCAGTTCTTC. Its translation is CASSPLAGVDNEQFF.